A single TCR beta chain is shown here with its context. The data originate from a study of post-analysis software for immune sequencing data. Unique molecular identifiers were built into the TCR beta cDNA libraries. TCRdb recomputed calls from the PCR reads with MiXCR, one row per CDR3 protein. The sample has under 900,000 distinct CDR3 sequences; roughly 58% are singletons. The receptor was isolated from a girl aged 5 to 17 with multiple sclerosis. Source material: blood.

This chain's CDR3 is CSVDRGWDTQYF. The CDR3 DNA follows: TGCAGCGTCGACAGGGGGTGGGATACGCAGTATTTT. This chain uses TRBV29-1 with TRBJ2-3; 9 bases are shared with TRBD1. The CDR3 extends over 12 amino acids. In germline, CDR1 is SQVTM, CDR2 ANQGSEA. V dropped 6 bases and J dropped 6; count of bases not matched to a gene: 4.